This T cell receptor beta chain was identified in a study of T cell clonality in common variable immunodeficiency. The CDR3 is 19 amino acids. Trimming took 0 bases from V and 0 from J, leaving 23 bases between them. CDR1 and CDR2 from the germline V gene are DFQATT and SNEGSKA (reference sequence). This clone was recorded at least ten times. The read ends 3 residues early relative to the CDR3; the germline J gene fills the gap. Control and CVID samples contributed equal amounts of genomic DNA. The repertoire was sequenced with immunoSEQ multiplex PCR; TCRdb's copy has only in-frame clones and lacks some. The table lists approximately 37,000 clones, no singletons, with approximately 3.6% in the top ten.

V is TRBV20-1 and J is TRBJ1-2; the D is unclear. The sequencing input was peripheral blood mononuclear cells. This receptor was taken from a person between 18 and 75 years old in good health. The CDR3 bases that were read are TGCAGTGCTAGAGATGTTTCCGCGTGGCAGGCCGGAACTAACTATGGC. Encoded protein: CSARDVSAWQAGTNYG. The whole CDR3 sequence is CSARDVSAWQAGTNYGYTF.